The T cell receptor (beta chain) described here comes from a study of OX40 agonist ivuxolimab in advanced cancers. Study-level information: The drug used for patients, ivuxolimab, was an agonistic anti-OX40 (CD134) antibody. A mean age of around 66 years, range roughly 20 to 79, was recorded, and approximately 79% were male.

Generated by immunoSEQ multiplex PCR, the TCRdb table keeps only in-frame clones and is missing some. The sample holds over 85,000 clones, less than 90% seen once. V gave up 0 bases and J gave up 4 bases, with 10 bases separating them. CDR1 is SGHRS, CDR2 YFSETQ, per germline. The CDR3 sequence is 14 residues long. The TCR sequence derives from an adult with an advanced solid tumor such as melanoma, head and neck, liver or kidney cancer. The sample consisted of CD4+ or CD8+ T cells sorted from blood, taken in a trial of the OX40 agonist ivuxolimab. The chain employs TRBV5-1 and TRBJ1-2; maybe TRBD1 (6 bases). CDR3 region: CASSLAGASYGYTF. In nucleotides, the CDR3 is TGCGCCAGCAGCTTGGCAGGGGCAAGCTATGGCTACACCTTC. Drawing the rest from reference TRBV5-1 and TRBJ1-2, the complete variable domain is KAGVTQTPRYLIKTRGQQVTLSCSPISGHRSVSWYQQTPGQGLQFLFEYFSETQRNKGNFPGRFSGRQFSNSRSEMNVSTLELGDSALYLCASSLAGASYGYTFGSGTRLTVV.